These T cell receptor beta chains were read from a single sample in a study of T cell responses to AZD1222 COVID-19 vaccine. The repertoire was sequenced with immunoSEQ multiplex PCR; TCRdb's copy has only in-frame clones and lacks some. This sample yields 150,000 to 200,000 clones, of which 90% are seen a single time; about 3% belongs to the top ten. Sequencing used peripheral blood, obtained on day 0 of AZD1222 vaccination. The receptors were gathered from an adult in good health. Both conserved end residues are part of each CDR3. Each record gives: clone size, V gene, J gene, D gene, CDR3 protein, CDR3 DNA. The D gene is left open where the match is weak. Clone size, where shown, is once, few, many, or a class for clones that have expanded.

-	TRBV12-5	TRBJ2-7	TRBD1	CASGWGTGEQYF	TGTGCTAGTGGTTGGGGGACAGGCGAGCAGTACTTC
-	TRBV29-1	TRBJ1-2	-	CSVGERTALTNYGYTF	TGCAGCGTTGGAGAACGGACAGCCCTCACTAACTATGGCTACACCTTC
few	TRBV6-5	TRBJ1-5	-	CASSYSGGRSWPQHF	TGTGCCAGCAGTTACTCTGGGGGCCGATCATGGCCCCAGCATTTT
-	TRBV6-2/TRBV6-3	TRBJ1-4	TRBD1	CASSPQGTNEKLFF	TGTGCCAGCAGTCCACAGGGGACTAATGAAAAACTGTTTTTT
-	TRBV21-1	TRBJ1-5	-	CASSPSFGTGRYQPQHF	TGTGCCAGCAGCCCATCTTTTGGGACAGGGCGTTATCAGCCCCAGCATTTT
-	TRBV7-9	TRBJ2-1	TRBD2	CASSRLAGGFNEQFF	TGTGCCAGCAGCAGACTAGCGGGGGGCTTCAATGAGCAGTTCTTC
-	TRBV30	TRBJ2-5	-	CAWSTPWGKETQYF	TGTGCCTGGAGTACTCCCTGGGGGAAAGAGACCCAGTACTTC
-	TRBV9	TRBJ2-7	-	CASSVGEGAITYEQYF	TGTGCCAGCAGCGTAGGTGAAGGAGCTATTACCTACGAGCAGTACTTC
-	TRBV7-3	TRBJ1-2	-	CASSYPFLGSRNHYNYGYTF	TGTGCCAGCAGCTACCCTTTTCTGGGCAGCCGGAATCACTATAACTATGGCTACACCTTC
-	TRBV7-3	TRBJ1-6	-	CASSLTAGKSPLHF	TGTGCCAGCAGCTTAACGGCCGGGAAGTCACCCCTCCACTTT
-	TRBV5-1	TRBJ2-1	-	CASRPVVGNEQFF	TGCGCCAGCAGACCGGTCGTGGGTAATGAGCAGTTCTTC
once	TRBV5-5	TRBJ1-6	TRBD1	CASTQEGATYSPLHF	TGTGCCAGCACCCAAGAGGGGGCGACCTATTCACCCCTCCACTTT
-	TRBV6-5	TRBJ1-2	-	CASSSDSFGGYTF	TGTGCCAGCAGTTCCGACAGTTTTGGTGGCTACACCTTC
once	TRBV21-1	TRBJ1-5	-	CASSMTDSNQPQHF	TGTGCCAGCAGCATGACAGATAGCAATCAGCCCCAGCATTTT
-	TRBV4-3	TRBJ2-3	-	CASSQDVSLAGTDTQYF	TGCGCCAGCAGCCAAGACGTTAGTCTAGCCGGCACAGATACGCAGTATTTT
-	TRBV7-2	TRBJ2-6	-	CASSGVGTDRGANVLTF	TGTGCCAGCAGCGGGGTGGGGACCGACCGTGGGGCCAACGTCCTGACTTTC
-	TRBV24-1	TRBJ1-3	-	CATSDLGAIISGNTIYF	TGTGCCACCAGTGATTTAGGGGCAATCATCTCTGGAAACACCATATATTTT
once	TRBV9	TRBJ1-6	-	CASSPSLVSPLHF	TGTGCCAGCAGCCCCAGTTTGGTTTCACCCCTCCACTTT
-	TRBV29-1	TRBJ2-2	-	CSVEQLPTGELFF	TGCAGCGTTGAACAGTTGCCCACCGGGGAGCTGTTTTTT
-	TRBV9	TRBJ2-3	TRBD2	CASTPLAGNPSTDTQYF	TGTGCCAGCACCCCTCTAGCGGGGAACCCTAGCACAGATACGCAGTATTTT
few	TRBV6-5	TRBJ2-2	-	CASSYSFLLNTGELFF	TGTGCCAGCAGTTACTCGTTTCTACTTAACACCGGGGAGCTGTTTTTT
-	TRBV4-3	TRBJ2-1	-	CASSPLLAYNEQFF	TGCGCCAGCAGCCCTCTCCTAGCCTACAATGAGCAGTTCTTC
-	TRBV19	TRBJ2-7	-	CASSIDGDLLSKQYF	TGTGCCAGTAGTATAGATGGGGACCTCCTCTCTAAGCAGTACTTC
-	TRBV2	TRBJ2-5	-	CAIPRDPQETQYF	TGTGCCATTCCGCGGGACCCCCAAGAGACCCAGTACTTC
-	TRBV6-5	TRBJ2-5	-	CASKGGQETQYF	TGTGCCAGCAAGGGCGGTCAAGAGACCCAGTACTTC
-	TRBV20-1	TRBJ1-5	-	CSASRGTVDNQPQHF	TGCAGTGCTAGTAGGGGTACAGTAGACAATCAGCCCCAGCATTTT
-	TRBV27	TRBJ2-7	TRBD2	CASSLFGTNYEQYF	TGTGCCAGCAGTTTATTTGGGACTAACTACGAGCAGTACTTC
-	TRBV5-1	TRBJ1-3	-	CASSQTNRASDTIYF	TGCGCCAGCAGCCAAACGAACAGGGCGTCGGACACCATATATTTT
-	TRBV19	TRBJ2-1	-	CASSIGKAVREQFF	TGTGCCAGTAGTATTGGTAAGGCTGTTCGGGAGCAGTTCTTC
-	TRBV12-5	TRBJ1-1	-	CASARGPAAEAFF	TGTGCTAGCGCCCGGGGGCCTGCCGCTGAAGCTTTCTTT
-	TRBV30	TRBJ1-2	TRBD1	CAGDRNYGYTF	TGTGCCGGGGACAGGAACTATGGCTACACCTTC
once	TRBV5-1	TRBJ1-1	-	CASSLEAGRGTEAFF	TGCGCCAGCAGCTTGGAGGCAGGGCGGGGGACTGAAGCTTTCTTT
-	TRBV5-1	TRBJ2-3	TRBD2	CAGRTSGGDTQYF	TGCGCCGGTAGGACTAGCGGAGGAGATACGCAGTATTTT
few	TRBV27	TRBJ1-1	-	CASSLKGSEAFF	TGTGCCAGCAGTTTAAAAGGGAGTGAAGCTTTCTTT
-	TRBV9	TRBJ1-1	-	CASSVVTNTEAFF	TGTGCCAGCAGCGTAGTTACGAACACTGAAGCTTTCTTT
-	TRBV2	TRBJ2-3	TRBD2	CARKTGTRDTDTQYF	TGTGCCAGAAAGACCGGGACTAGAGACACAGATACGCAGTATTTT
-	TRBV29-1	TRBJ1-3	-	CSVEEARGNTIYF	TGCAGCGTTGAAGAGGCGCGGGGAAACACCATATATTTT
-	TRBV28	TRBJ2-3	TRBD2	CASSLPTPLAGQGTDTQYF	TGTGCCAGCAGTTTACCCACCCCTCTAGCGGGCCAAGGCACAGATACGCAGTATTTT
-	TRBV9	TRBJ1-1	-	CASSDSWTDLNTEAFF	TGTGCCAGCAGCGACTCCTGGACAGACCTGAACACTGAAGCTTTCTTT
-	TRBV7-3	TRBJ2-5	TRBD1	CASSPGQVGETQYF	TGTGCCAGCAGCCCGGGACAGGTTGGAGAGACCCAGTACTTC
-	TRBV12-3/TRBV12-4	TRBJ2-3	-	CASSLRTDTQYF	TGTGCCAGCAGTTTACGCACAGATACGCAGTATTTT
-	TRBV30	TRBJ2-3	TRBD2	CAWSVTSGGFTDTQYF	TGTGCCTGGAGTGTAACTAGCGGGGGGTTTACAGATACGCAGTATTTT
-	TRBV10-3	TRBJ2-3	-	CAIMDYRRADTQYF	TGTGCCATTATGGACTACCGACGTGCAGATACGCAGTATTTT
-	TRBV29-1	TRBJ1-2	-	CSVDSDGNYGYTF	TGCAGCGTTGATTCCGACGGGAACTATGGCTACACCTTC
-	TRBV18	TRBJ2-3	TRBD2	CASSSPRTSGADTQYF	TGTGCCAGCTCATCGCCCCGGACTAGCGGCGCAGATACGCAGTATTTT